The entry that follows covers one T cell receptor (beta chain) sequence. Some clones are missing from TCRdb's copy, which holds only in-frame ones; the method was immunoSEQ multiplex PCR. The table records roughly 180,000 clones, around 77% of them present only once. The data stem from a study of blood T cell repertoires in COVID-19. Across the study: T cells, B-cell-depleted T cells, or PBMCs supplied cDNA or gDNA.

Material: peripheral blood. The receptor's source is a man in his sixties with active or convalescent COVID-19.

This chain's CDR3 is CAVRSSGTGYEQYF. DNA of the CDR3: TGTGCCGTGCGATCATCCGGGACAGGCTACGAGCAGTACTTC. The rearrangement uses TRBV5-4 and TRBJ2-7, with 8 bases aligning to TRBD1. V shed 10 bases and J 3 bases; nucleotides not matched to a gene: 12. The CDR3 covers 14 residues. Germline assignment: CDR1 SGHNT and CDR2 YYREEE (reference sequence).